This T cell receptor (beta chain) was captured by sequencing in a study of blood T cell repertoires in COVID-19. The J segment lost 5 bases and the V segment lost 1 base, leaving 5 bases of the junction unmatched. The CDR3 sequence is 14 residues long. CDR1 is SGHRS, CDR2 YFSETQ, per germline. Clones were sequenced by immunoSEQ multiplex PCR, and TCRdb holds only the in-frame ones, with some missing. This sample yields approximately 81,000 clones, of which approximately 91% are seen a single time; more than 10% belongs to the top ten. The clonotype originates from a man between 65 and 79 years old with active or convalescent COVID-19. The chain links TRBV5-1 to TRBJ1-1; the match to TRBD1 covers 7 bases. The sample was peripheral blood. DNA of the CDR3: TGCGCCAGCAGCTTGAACAGGGGAAGTACTGAAGCTTTCTTT. This translates into CASSLNRGSTEAFF.